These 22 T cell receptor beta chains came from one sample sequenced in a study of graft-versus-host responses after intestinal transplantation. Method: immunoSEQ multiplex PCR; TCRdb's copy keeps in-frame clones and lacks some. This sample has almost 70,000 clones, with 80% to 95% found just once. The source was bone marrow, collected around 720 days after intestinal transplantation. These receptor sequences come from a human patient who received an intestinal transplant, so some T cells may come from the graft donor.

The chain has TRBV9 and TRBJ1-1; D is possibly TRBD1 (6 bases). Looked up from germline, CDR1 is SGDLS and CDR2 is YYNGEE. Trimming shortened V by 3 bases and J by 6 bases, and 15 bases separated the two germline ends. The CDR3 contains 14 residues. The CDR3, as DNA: TGTGCCAGCAGCGGCCGGGACATTGGCGCTGAAGCTTTCTTT. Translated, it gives CASSGRDIGAEAFF.

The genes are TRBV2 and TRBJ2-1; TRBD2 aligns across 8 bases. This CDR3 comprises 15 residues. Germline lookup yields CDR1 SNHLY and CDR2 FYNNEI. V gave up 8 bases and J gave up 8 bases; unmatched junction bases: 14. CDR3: CASGLEGLGRDEQFF. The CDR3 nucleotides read TGTGCCAGCGGTCTAGAGGGACTAGGCCGTGATGAGCAGTTCTTC.

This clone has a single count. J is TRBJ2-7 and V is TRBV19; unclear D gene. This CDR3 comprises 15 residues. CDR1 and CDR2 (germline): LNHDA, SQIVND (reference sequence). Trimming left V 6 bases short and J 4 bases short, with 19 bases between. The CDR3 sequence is CASRKAVGFGYEQYF. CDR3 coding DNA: TGTGCCAGTAGAAAGGCCGTTGGTTTCGGGTACGAGCAGTACTTC.

This CDR3 is CASSLAGTVTNSPLHF. CDR3 bases: TGTGCCAGCAGCTTGGCCGGGACAGTCACTAATTCACCCCTCCACTTT. The chain employs TRBV5-4 and TRBJ1-6; 7 bases agree with TRBD1. V trimming: 0 bases; J trimming: 6 bases; junction bases outside the gene matches: 6. Per the germline V gene, CDR1 is SGHNT and CDR2 is YYREEE (reference sequence). CDR3 length equals 16 residues.

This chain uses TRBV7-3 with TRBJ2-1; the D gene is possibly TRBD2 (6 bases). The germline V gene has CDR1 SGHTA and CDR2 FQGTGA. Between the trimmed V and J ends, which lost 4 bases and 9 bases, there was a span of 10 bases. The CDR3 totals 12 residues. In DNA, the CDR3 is TGTGCCAGCAGCTCCAGACTAGGTGAGCAGTTCTTC. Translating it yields CASSSRLGEQFF.

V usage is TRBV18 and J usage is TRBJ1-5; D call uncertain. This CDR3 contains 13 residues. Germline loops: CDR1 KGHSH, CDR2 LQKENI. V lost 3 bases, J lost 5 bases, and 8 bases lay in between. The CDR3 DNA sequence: TGTGCCAGCTCACCGGACGGCGATCAGCCCCAGCATTTT. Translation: CASSPDGDQPQHF.

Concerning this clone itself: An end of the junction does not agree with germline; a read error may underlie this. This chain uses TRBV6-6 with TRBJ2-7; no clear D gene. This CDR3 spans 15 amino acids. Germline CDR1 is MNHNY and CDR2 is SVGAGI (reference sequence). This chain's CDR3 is CAISEPQTPGNEQYF. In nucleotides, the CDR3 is TGTGCCATCAGTGAGCCTCAAACCCCCGGAAACGAGCAGTACTTC.

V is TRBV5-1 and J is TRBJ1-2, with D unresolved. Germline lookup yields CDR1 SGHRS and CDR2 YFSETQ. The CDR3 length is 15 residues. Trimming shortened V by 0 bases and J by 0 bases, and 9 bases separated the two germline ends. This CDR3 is CASSLVSGSNYGYTF. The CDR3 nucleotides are TGCGCCAGCAGCTTGGTATCAGGTTCTAACTATGGCTACACCTTC. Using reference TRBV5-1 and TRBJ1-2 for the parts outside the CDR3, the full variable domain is KAGVTQTPRYLIKTRGQQVTLSCSPISGHRSVSWYQQTPGQGLQFLFEYFSETQRNKGNFPGRFSGRQFSNSRSEMNVSTLELGDSALYLCASSLVSGSNYGYTFGSGTRLTVV.

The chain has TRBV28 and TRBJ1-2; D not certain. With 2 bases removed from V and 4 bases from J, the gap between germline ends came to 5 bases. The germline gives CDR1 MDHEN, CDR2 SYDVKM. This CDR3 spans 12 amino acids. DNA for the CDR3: TGTGCCAGCAGTTTAGTTAGCTATGGCTACACCTTC. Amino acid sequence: CASSLVSYGYTF.

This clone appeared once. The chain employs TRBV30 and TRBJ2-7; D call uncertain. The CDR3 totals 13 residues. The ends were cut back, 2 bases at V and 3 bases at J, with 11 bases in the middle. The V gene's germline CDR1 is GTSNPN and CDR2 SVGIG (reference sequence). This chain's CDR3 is CAWSFKNNYEQYF. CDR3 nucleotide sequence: TGTGCCTGGAGTTTTAAGAACAACTACGAGCAGTACTTC. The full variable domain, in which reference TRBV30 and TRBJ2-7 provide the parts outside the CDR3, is SQTIHQWPATLVQPVGSPLSLECTVEGTSNPNLYWYRQAAGRGLQLLFYSVGIGQISSEVPQNLSASRPQDRQFILSSKKLLLSDSGFYLCAWSFKNNYEQYFGPGTRLTVT.

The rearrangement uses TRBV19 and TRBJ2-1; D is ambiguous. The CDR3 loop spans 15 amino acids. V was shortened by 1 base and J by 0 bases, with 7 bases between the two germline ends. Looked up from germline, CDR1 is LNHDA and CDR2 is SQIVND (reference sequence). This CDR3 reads CASSIGPTSYNEQFF. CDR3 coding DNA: TGTGCCAGTAGTATAGGTCCGACCTCCTACAATGAGCAGTTCTTC. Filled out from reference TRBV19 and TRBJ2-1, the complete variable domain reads DGGITQSPKYLFRKEGQNVTLSCEQNLNHDAMYWYRQDPGQGLRLIYYSQIVNDFQKGDIAEGYSVSREKKESFPLTVTSAQKNPTAFYLCASSIGPTSYNEQFFGPGTRLTVL.

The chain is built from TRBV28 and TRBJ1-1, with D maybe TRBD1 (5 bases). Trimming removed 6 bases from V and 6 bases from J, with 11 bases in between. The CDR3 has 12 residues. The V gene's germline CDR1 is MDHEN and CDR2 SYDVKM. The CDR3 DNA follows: TGTGCCAGCAGGCAGGGTGGCGCTGAAGCTTTCTTT. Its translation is CASRQGGAEAFF.

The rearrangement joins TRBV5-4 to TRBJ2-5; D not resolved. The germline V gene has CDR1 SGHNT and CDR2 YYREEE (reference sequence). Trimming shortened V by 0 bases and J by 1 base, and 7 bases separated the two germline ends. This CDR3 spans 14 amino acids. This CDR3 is CASSLEAVQETQYF. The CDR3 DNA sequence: TGTGCCAGCAGCTTGGAGGCAGTCCAAGAGACCCAGTACTTC.

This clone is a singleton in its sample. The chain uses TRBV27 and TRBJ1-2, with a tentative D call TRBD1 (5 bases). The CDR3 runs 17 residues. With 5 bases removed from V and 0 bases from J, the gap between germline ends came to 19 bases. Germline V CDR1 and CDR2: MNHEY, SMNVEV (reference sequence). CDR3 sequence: CASSLTYQDTSNYGYTF. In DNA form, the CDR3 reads TGTGCCAGCAGTCTGACATACCAGGACACCTCTAACTATGGCTACACCTTC.

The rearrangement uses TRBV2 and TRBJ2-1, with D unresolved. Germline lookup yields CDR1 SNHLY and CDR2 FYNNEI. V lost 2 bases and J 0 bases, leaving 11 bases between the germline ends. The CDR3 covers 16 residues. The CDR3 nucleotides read TGTGCCAGCAGTGAATTTCTCTTAAGCTCCTACAATGAGCAGTTCTTC. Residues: CASSEFLLSSYNEQFF.

The CDR3 loop reads CSVDEGWGVEAGANVLTF. CDR3 sequence (DNA): TGCAGCGTTGATGAGGGCTGGGGCGTAGAAGCTGGGGCCAACGTCCTGACTTTC. This sequence joins TRBV29-1 and TRBJ2-6, with D perhaps being TRBD1 or TRBD2 (5 bases each). V lost 3 bases to trimming and J lost 2 bases, with 20 bases between them. This CDR3 comprises 18 residues. The germline V gene encodes CDR1 SQVTM and CDR2 ANQGSEA.

The CDR3 is CASSFSGGDEQFF. The DNA of the CDR3 is TGTGCCAGCAGCTTTTCGGGGGGCGATGAGCAGTTCTTC. The V and J genes are TRBV7-3 and TRBJ2-1; maybe TRBD2 (7 bases). This CDR3 has 13 residues. Germline values: CDR1 SGHTA, CDR2 FQGTGA. Trimming shortened V by 3 bases and J by 8 bases, and 11 bases separated the two germline ends.

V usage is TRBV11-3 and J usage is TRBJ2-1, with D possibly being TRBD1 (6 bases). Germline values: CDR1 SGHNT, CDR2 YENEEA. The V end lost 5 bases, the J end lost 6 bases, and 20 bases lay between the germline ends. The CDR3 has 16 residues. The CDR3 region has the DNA TGTGCCAGCAGCCCGACGGCACAGGGAAGGTTCAATGAGCAGTTCTTC. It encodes CASSPTAQGRFNEQFF.

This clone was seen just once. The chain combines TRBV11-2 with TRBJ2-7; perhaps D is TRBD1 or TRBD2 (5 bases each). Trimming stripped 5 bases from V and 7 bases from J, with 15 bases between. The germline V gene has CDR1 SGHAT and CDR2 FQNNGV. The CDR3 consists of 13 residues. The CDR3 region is CASSLVGEGEQYF. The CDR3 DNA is TGTGCCAGCAGCCTTGTGGGGGAAGGGGAGCAGTACTTC.

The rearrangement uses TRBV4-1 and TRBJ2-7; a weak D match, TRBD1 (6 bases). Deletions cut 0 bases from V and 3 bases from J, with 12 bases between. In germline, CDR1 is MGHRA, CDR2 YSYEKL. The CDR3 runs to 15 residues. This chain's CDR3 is CASSQDSTGLYEQYF. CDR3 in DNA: TGCGCCAGCAGCCAAGATTCGACAGGTCTCTACGAGCAGTACTTC.

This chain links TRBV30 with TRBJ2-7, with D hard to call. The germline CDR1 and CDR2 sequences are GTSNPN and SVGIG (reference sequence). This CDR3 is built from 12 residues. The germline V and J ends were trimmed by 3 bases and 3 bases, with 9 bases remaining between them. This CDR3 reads CAWRVAIYEQYF. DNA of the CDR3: TGTGCCTGGAGGGTGGCGATCTACGAGCAGTACTTC. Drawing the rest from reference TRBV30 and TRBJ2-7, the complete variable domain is SQTIHQWPATLVQPVGSPLSLECTVEGTSNPNLYWYRQAAGRGLQLLFYSVGIGQISSEVPQNLSASRPQDRQFILSSKKLLLSDSGFYLCAWRVAIYEQYFGPGTRLTVT.

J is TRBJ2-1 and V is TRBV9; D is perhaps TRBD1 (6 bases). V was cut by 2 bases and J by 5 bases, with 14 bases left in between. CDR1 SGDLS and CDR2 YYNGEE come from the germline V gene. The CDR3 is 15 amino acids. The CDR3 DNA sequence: TGTGCCAGCAGCGTTCAGGGGTCGGTGGACAATGAGCAGTTCTTC. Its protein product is CASSVQGSVDNEQFF.